The entry below gives a single T cell receptor (beta chain) sequence along with its context. The antigen is unknown. Reverse transcribing all isolated RNA meant expressed TCRB transcripts were sequenced. Here immunoSEQ multiplex PCR was the method, and the copy in TCRdb shows in-frame clones only, minus some. The table records more than 200,000 clones, 16% of them present only once. Trimming left V 0 bases short and J 5 bases short, with 18 bases between. The CDR3 spans 16 residues. Germline V gene sequence: CDR1 SQVTM, CDR2 ANQGSEA. The data belong to a study of beta chain features in type 1 diabetes. Across the whole study: Examination of sorted cells across all samples involved more than 85,000,000 cells.

Regarding the study as a whole: Individuals with type 1 diabetes displayed fewer insertions and more deletions at VDJ junctions. People with Type 1 diabetes carried modestly yet significantly shorter TCRB CDR3s in all four CD4+ subsets.

The authors sorted CD4+ naive, central memory, regulatory and stem cell-like memory cells via CD45RO/CCR7/CD25/CD127/CD95/CD27. The sample was naive CD4+ T cells from blood. This sequence originates from a man aged 25-40 years with type 1 diabetes. The gene calls are TRBV29-1 and TRBJ2-3; D perhaps matches TRBD2 (6 bases). CDR3 protein: CSVEDSGTGRQDTQYF. Here the CDR3 DNA reads TGCAGCGTTGAAGATTCGGGGACTGGGAGACAAGATACGCAGTATTTT.